This TCR beta chain was profiled in a study of a mutant IDH1 vaccine in newly diagnosed glioma. Comments on this clone: What it binds is unknown.

Here immunoSEQ multiplex PCR was the method, and the copy in TCRdb shows in-frame clones only, minus some. The sample contains 30,000 to 40,000 clones, less than 90% of which appear only once. Described time point: week 11, during vaccination. Vaccination comprised doses that each held 300 ug of mutant IDH1 20-mer peptide, plus topical imiquimod. The CDR3 consists of 16 residues. Trimming cost V 0 bases and J 0 bases, with 10 bases left between them. The V gene's germline CDR1 is SGHRS and CDR2 YFSETQ. The specimen was PBMCs, collected from a glioma patient whose treatment included an IDH1 peptide vaccine. The V gene is TRBV5-1, the J gene TRBJ1-3, with D possibly matching TRBD1 (5 bases). This TCR was sampled from a man in his forties or fifties with glioma. CDR3 residues: CASSLAFGASGNTIYF. For the CDR3, the DNA is TGCGCCAGCAGCTTGGCCTTTGGGGCCTCTGGAAACACCATATATTTT.